These 26 T cell receptor beta chains were sequenced from one sample in a study of T cells in Graves' hyperthyroidism and ophthalmopathy. Amplification of TCR beta CDR3 regions used RNA as the template. First-round RT-PCR targeting the TCR CDR3 was performed with the HTBI primer set. TCRdb reprocessed the multiplex PCR reads with MiXCR, giving one entry per CDR3 protein. The table lists under 300,000 distinct CDR3 sequences, 25% to 30% of them singletons. The specimen sequenced was blood. These receptor sequences come from a man aged 35-49 years with Graves' hyperthyroidism that later progressed to Graves' ophthalmopathy.

The chain has TRBV6-1 and TRBJ1-1; 8 bases match TRBD1. The germline gives CDR1 MNHNS, CDR2 SASEGT. Losses at the gene ends were 6 bases for V and 6 bases for J; bases not matched to a gene: 3. This CDR3 has 12 residues. DNA for the CDR3: TGTGCCAGCAGCAAGGGACAGGCTGAAGCTTTCTTT. It encodes CASSKGQAEAFF.

This chain joins TRBV6-1 and TRBJ1-5, with unresolved D. The V and J ends lost 7 bases and 0 bases respectively, with 13 bases between them. Germline V lookup: CDR1 MNHNS, CDR2 SASEGT. The CDR3 length is 15 residues. CDR3 loop: CASTSEPYSNQPQHF. The CDR3 bases are TGTGCCAGCACCTCAGAGCCCTATAGCAATCAGCCCCAGCATTTT.

In this sample, this clonotype turned up many times. As DNA, the CDR3 is TGTGCCAGCAGCGAACAGCCCCTGAACACTGAAGCTTTCTTT. As protein: CASSEQPLNTEAFF. The chain links TRBV7-2 to TRBJ1-1, with D unclear. The CDR3 covers 14 residues. The V gene lost 5 bases and the J gene lost 0 bases, with 10 bases spanning the gap. CDR1 is SGHTA, CDR2 FQGNSA, per germline.

This clonotype was observed at least ten times. J is TRBJ1-3 and V is TRBV5-1, with D possibly being TRBD1 (6 bases). Germline loops: CDR1 SGHRS, CDR2 YFSETQ. Trimming removed 3 bases at V and 3 bases at J, with 10 bases between. The CDR3 extends over 14 amino acids. The CDR3 reads CASSSAGVGNTIYF. The CDR3 DNA sequence: TGCGCCAGCAGCTCCGCAGGGGTTGGAAACACCATATATTTT.

This clonotype was counted ten times or more. The gene calls are TRBV29-1 and TRBJ2-7; D remains ambiguous. The length of the CDR3 is 13 residues. CDR1 and CDR2 (germline): SQVTM, ANQGSEA. Trimming took 4 bases from V and 3 from J, leaving 13 bases between them. CDR3 protein: CSVASGPGYEQYF. The CDR3 DNA follows: TGCAGCGTTGCCTCGGGTCCCGGCTACGAGCAGTACTTC.

This clonotype was found many times. J is TRBJ1-5 and V is TRBV20-1; D remains ambiguous. There are 18 residues in the CDR3. Trimming pared 2 bases from V and 1 base from J, leaving 21 bases between. The germline V gene encodes CDR1 DFQATT and CDR2 SNEGSKA (reference sequence). CDR3 region: CSARLGHGPIRSNQPQHF. CDR3 DNA: TGCAGTGCTAGACTTGGGCACGGGCCAATAAGGAGCAATCAGCCCCAGCATTTT.

There are many counts of this clonotype. The rearrangement joins TRBV9 to TRBJ2-2, with D hard to call. Looked up from germline, CDR1 is SGDLS and CDR2 is YYNGEE. The V and J ends lost 1 base and 6 bases respectively, with 10 bases between them. This CDR3 is 14 amino acids long. CDR3 sequence reads: CASSVSQAAGELFF. Written as DNA, the CDR3 is TGTGCCAGCAGCGTATCCCAGGCGGCCGGGGAGCTGTTTTTT.

This clonotype has ten or more counts. V and J are TRBV28 and TRBJ2-7; 13 nucleotides match TRBD2. This CDR3 has 16 amino acids. Germline V CDR1 and CDR2: MDHEN, SYDVKM. After removal of 5 bases from V and 5 bases from J, the junction contained 9 bases not matched to a gene. The DNA of the CDR3 is TGTGCCAGCAGTCAATCTGGACTAGCGGGAGAGCACGAGCAGTACTTC. It translates to CASSQSGLAGEHEQYF. The variable domain in full, with the rest retrieved from reference TRBV28 and TRBJ2-7, is DVKVTQSSRYLVKRTGEKVFLECVQDMDHENMFWYRQDPGLGLRLIYFSYDVKMKEKGDIPEGYSVSREKKERFSLILESASTNQTSMYLCASSQSGLAGEHEQYFGPGTRLTVT.

This clonotype was detected a few times. The chain is built from TRBV12-3 or TRBV12-4 and TRBJ2-5, with D possibly being TRBD2 (6 bases). CDR3 length: 13 amino acids. Trimming shortened V by 5 bases and J by 5 bases, and 12 bases separated the two germline ends. For the CDR3, the DNA is TGTGCCAGCAGTCTGACTAGTTACGAGACCCAGTACTTC. Translating gives CASSLTSYETQYF.

This clonotype was seen at least ten times. This sequence joins TRBV7-8 and TRBJ2-7, with 8 bases that match TRBD2. The V and J ends lost 5 bases and 3 bases, in that order; junction bases with no gene match: 15. There are 17 residues in the CDR3. Germline CDR1 reads SGHVS; CDR2 reads FQNEAQ. DNA for the CDR3: TGTGCCAGCAGCCCCCCCTTTAGAGCGGGAGCGTTCTACGAGCAGTACTTC. It yields the protein CASSPPFRAGAFYEQYF.

This clonotype was seen repeatedly, ten times or more. The rearrangement joins TRBV11-2 to TRBJ2-7; a possible D gene is TRBD2 (7 bases). V was cut by 0 bases and J by 2 bases, with 11 bases left in between. This CDR3 contains 15 residues. Germline V CDR1 and CDR2: SGHAT, FQNNGV. The DNA for the CDR3 is TGTGCCAGCAGCTTAGAAAGGGGGGGGGCCTACGAGCAGTACTTC. Amino acids: CASSLERGGAYEQYF.

This clonotype was seen many times. The rearrangement joins TRBV11-2 to TRBJ2-2; 7 bases align to TRBD1. With V trimmed by 2 bases and J by 7 bases, 10 bases remained unmatched. The CDR3 spans 16 residues. Germline assignment: CDR1 SGHAT and CDR2 FQNNGV. The CDR3 DNA sequence: TGTGCCAGCAGCTTACTTGGTAGGGGGCGCGTCGGGGAGCTGTTTTTT. It yields the protein CASSLLGRGRVGELFF.

The chain has TRBV5-1 and TRBJ1-1; D gene ambiguous. Germline CDR1 SGHRS, CDR2 YFSETQ. The length of the CDR3 is 13 residues. V was clipped by 0 bases and J by 7 bases, with 10 bases between them. The CDR3 sequence: CASSLEGNREAFF. The CDR3 coding sequence is TGCGCCAGCAGCTTGGAAGGGAACCGTGAAGCTTTCTTT. Drawing the rest from reference TRBV5-1 and TRBJ1-1, the complete variable domain is KAGVTQTPRYLIKTRGQQVTLSCSPISGHRSVSWYQQTPGQGLQFLFEYFSETQRNKGNFPGRFSGRQFSNSRSEMNVSTLELGDSALYLCASSLEGNREAFFGQGTRLTVV.

This clonotype occurred many times. CDR3 sequence: CASSMTGRTNTGELFF. The CDR3 DNA follows: TGCGCCAGCAGCATGACGGGACGGACAAACACCGGGGAGCTGTTTTTT. The chain recombines TRBV5-1 with TRBJ2-2, with D perhaps being TRBD1 or TRBD2 (5 bases each). The germline V gene has CDR1 SGHRS and CDR2 YFSETQ. V lost 4 bases, J lost 2 bases, and 15 bases lay in between. There are 16 residues in the CDR3.

This clonotype came up many times. A much larger clone lies one base from this, so it may be a read error. The chain carries TRBV24-1 and TRBJ1-1, with 7 bases aligning to TRBD1. The CDR3 runs 16 residues. The V gene end was trimmed by 9 bases and the J gene end by 1 base; junction bases not matched to a gene: 13. Germline CDR1 KGHDR, CDR2 SFDVKD. The CDR3 coding sequence is TGTGCCACCCGTACAGGTGCGACAGGGTCGAACACTGAAGCTTTCTTT. Amino acids: CATRTGATGSNTEAFF.

This clonotype was recorded many times. The chain links TRBV13 to TRBJ2-4; D is possibly TRBD1 or TRBD2 (6 bases each). V lost 4 bases to trimming and J lost 7 bases, with 20 bases between them. Germline loops: CDR1 PRHDT, CDR2 FYEKMQ (reference sequence). The length of the CDR3 is 16 residues. The CDR3 loop is CASSWGATAGFNIQYF. The CDR3 DNA reads TGTGCCAGCAGCTGGGGGGCGACTGCCGGATTTAACATTCAGTACTTC.

The table lists this clonotype with many counts. The chain carries TRBV27 and TRBJ1-1, with D possibly being TRBD1 (5 bases). This CDR3 has 14 residues. Germline assignment: CDR1 MNHEY and CDR2 SMNVEV (reference sequence). Trimming left V 2 bases short and J 3 bases short, with 10 bases between. The CDR3 nucleotides are TGTGCCAGCAGTTTAGCTTCGACAGACACTGAAGCTTTCTTT. Translation gives CASSLASTDTEAFF.

This clonotype was recorded many times. The rearrangement links TRBV6-5 to TRBJ1-1; D remains ambiguous. CDR1 and CDR2 from the germline V gene are MNHEY and SVGAGI. Trimming stripped 0 bases from V and 1 base from J, with 6 bases between. This CDR3 spans 14 amino acids. DNA of the CDR3: TGTGCCAGCAGTTACTCGTGGCAGAACACTGAAGCTTTCTTT. This encodes CASSYSWQNTEAFF.

This clonotype was seen many times. This rearrangement joins TRBV11-2 to TRBJ2-4; D is unresolved. The CDR3 has 15 amino acids. Per germline, CDR1 SGHAT and CDR2 FQNNGV. V was cut by 0 bases and J by 8 bases, with 14 bases left in between. CDR3 protein: CASSLDYPQVYIQYF. The CDR3 DNA reads TGTGCCAGCAGCTTAGATTACCCCCAAGTTTACATTCAGTACTTC.

This clonotype was seen repeatedly, ten times or more. The gene calls are TRBV2 and TRBJ1-1, with 8 bases fitting TRBD1. Losses at the gene ends were 3 bases for V and 5 bases for J; bases not matched to a gene: 5. The CDR3 spans 14 residues. Germline V CDR1 and CDR2: SNHLY, FYNNEI. In nucleotides, the CDR3 is TGTGCCAGCAGTGATTCAGGGGGCTGGACTGAAGCTTTCTTT. Encoded protein: CASSDSGGWTEAFF.

In its sample, this clonotype was seen many times. The chain has TRBV4-2 and TRBJ2-4, with D unresolved. The CDR3 has 15 amino acids. In germline, CDR1 is LGHNA, CDR2 YNFKEQ. Trimming cost V 0 bases and J 0 bases, with 6 bases left between them. CDR3 residues: CASSQDPVAKNIQYF. The CDR3 DNA is TGTGCCAGCAGCCAAGATCCTGTAGCCAAAAACATTCAGTACTTC.

The table lists this clonotype with many counts. The V gene is TRBV5-1, the J gene TRBJ1-3; D not certain. Per the germline V gene, CDR1 is SGHRS and CDR2 is YFSETQ. CDR3 length: 16 residues. V was clipped by 1 base and J by 1 base, with 12 bases between them. The CDR3: CASSLLAPSSGNTIYF. Here the CDR3 DNA reads TGCGCCAGCAGCTTGTTGGCCCCCTCGTCTGGAAACACCATATATTTT.

This clonotype occurred many times. The chain employs TRBV6-5 and TRBJ1-5, with TRBD1 as a possible D gene (6 bases). Trimming took off 3 bases at V and 3 bases at J, with 24 bases between the two ends. CDR3 length: 19 amino acids. Looked up from germline, CDR1 is MNHEY and CDR2 is SVGAGI. CDR3 sequence: CASSYFRQAWEITNQPQHF. The DNA of the CDR3 is TGTGCCAGCAGTTATTTCCGACAGGCATGGGAGATTACCAATCAGCCCCAGCATTTT.

This clonotype was recorded at least ten times. V is TRBV9 and J is TRBJ1-1; 9 bases line up with TRBD1. Trimming removed 3 bases from V and 2 bases from J; junction bases left unmatched: 8. There are 16 residues in the CDR3. Germline assignment: CDR1 SGDLS and CDR2 YYNGEE. In DNA, the CDR3 is TGTGCCAGCAGCGCGAGAGGGACAGGGTCCAACACTGAAGCTTTCTTT. It is translated as CASSARGTGSNTEAFF. Together with reference TRBV9 and TRBJ1-1, the CDR3 gives the full variable domain: DSGVTQTPKHLITATGQRVTLRCSPRSGDLSVYWYQQSLDQGLQFLIQYYNGEERAKGNILERFSAQQFPDLHSELNLSSLELGDSALYFCASSARGTGSNTEAFFGQGTRLTVV.

This clonotype showed up many times. The rearrangement uses TRBV20-1 and TRBJ2-2; tentative D call: TRBD2 (6 bases). The CDR3 has 14 residues. Germline V lookup: CDR1 DFQATT, CDR2 SNEGSKA (reference sequence). The V end lost 8 bases, the J end lost 3 bases, and 16 bases lay between the germline ends. CDR3 residues: CSSPGTRDTGELFF. CDR3 nucleotide sequence: TGCAGTTCACCCGGGACTCGCGACACCGGGGAGCTGTTTTTT.

Ten or more counts support this clonotype. J is TRBJ2-2 and V is TRBV3-1; possibly TRBD2 for D (6 bases). Germline lookup yields CDR1 LGHDT and CDR2 YNNKEL (reference sequence). The CDR3 is made up of 16 amino acids. The ends were cut back, 2 bases at V and 0 bases at J, with 10 bases in the middle. The CDR3 region is CASSQWGETNTGELFF. CDR3 DNA sequence: TGTGCCAGCAGCCAATGGGGGGAAACGAACACCGGGGAGCTGTTTTTT.